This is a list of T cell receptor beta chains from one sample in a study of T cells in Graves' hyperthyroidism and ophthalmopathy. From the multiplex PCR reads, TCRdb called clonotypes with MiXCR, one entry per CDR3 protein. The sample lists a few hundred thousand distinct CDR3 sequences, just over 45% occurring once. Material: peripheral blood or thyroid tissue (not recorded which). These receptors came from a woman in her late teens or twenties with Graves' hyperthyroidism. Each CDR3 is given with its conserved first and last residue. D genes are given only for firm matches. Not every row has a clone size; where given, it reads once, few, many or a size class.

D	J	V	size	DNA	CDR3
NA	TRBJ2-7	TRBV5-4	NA	TGTGCCAGCACCAAACCGGGGACACCGTACGAAGAGCAGTACTTC	CASTKPGTPYEEQYF
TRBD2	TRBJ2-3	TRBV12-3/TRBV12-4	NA	TGTGCCAGCAGAGGGATCGGGACTAGCGGGAGGGATACGCAGTATTTT	CASRGIGTSGRDTQYF
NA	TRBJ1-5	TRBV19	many	TGTGCCAGTCAAGATAGCAATCAGCCCCAGCATTTT	CASQDSNQPQHF
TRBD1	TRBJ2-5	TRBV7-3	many	TGTGCCAGCAGCTCAGGGGGGACAGGGGCGAAAGAGACCCAGTACTTC	CASSSGGTGAKETQYF
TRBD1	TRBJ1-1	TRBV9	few	TGTGCCAGCAGTGAGGGACAGAGGAACACTGAAGCTTTCTTT	CASSEGQRNTEAFF
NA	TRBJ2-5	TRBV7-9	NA	TGTGCCAGCAGCTTAGCCCAGCGGGAGTACTTC	CASSLAQREYF
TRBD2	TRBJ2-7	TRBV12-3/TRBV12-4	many	TGTGCCAGCAGTTTAAGGCTAGCGGGAGTGGGCGAGCAGTACTTC	CASSLRLAGVGEQYF
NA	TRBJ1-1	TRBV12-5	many	TGTGCTAGTGGTTTGGGGGGAAACACTGAAGCTTTCTTT	CASGLGGNTEAFF
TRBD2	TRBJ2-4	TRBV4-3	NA	TGCGCCAGCAGCCAACCGCGGGAGGGCGCGGCCAAAAACATTCAGTACTTC	CASSQPREGAAKNIQYF
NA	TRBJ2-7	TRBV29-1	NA	TGCAGCGTTGTCGTCGGGCGGGTTGGCTACGAGCAGTACTTC	CSVVVGRVGYEQYF
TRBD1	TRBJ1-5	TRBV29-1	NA	TGCAGCGTTTGGACAGGGGAGACCCAGCATTTT	CSVWTGETQHF
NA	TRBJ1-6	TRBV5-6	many	TGTGCCAGCAGCAGTAATTCACCCCTCCACTTT	CASSSNSPLHF
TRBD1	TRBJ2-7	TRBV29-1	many	TGCAGCGTGGCCTGGACAGGGCCTCCCTACGAGCAGTACTTC	CSVAWTGPPYEQYF
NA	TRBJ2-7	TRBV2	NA	TGTGCCAGCAGTGACACCGTTTGGGACGAGCAGTACTTC	CASSDTVWDEQYF
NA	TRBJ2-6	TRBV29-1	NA	TGCAGCGTCCGGGCCTACTCTGGGGCCAACGTCCTGACTTTC	CSVRAYSGANVLTF
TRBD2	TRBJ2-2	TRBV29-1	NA	TGCAGCGTTGGTCAGGGGCTAGCGGGAGTGTTTTTT	CSVGQGLAGVFF
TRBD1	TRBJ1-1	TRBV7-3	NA	TGTGCCAGCAGCTTAGACCCGGACAGGGCAAACACTGAAGCTTTCTTT	CASSLDPDRANTEAFF
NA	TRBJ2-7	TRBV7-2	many	TGTGCCAGCAGCTTAGGGGGAGGATTTGACCCCTACGAGCAGTACTTC	CASSLGGGFDPYEQYF
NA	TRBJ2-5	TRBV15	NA	TGTGCCACCAGCAGAGCTTCCGGAGGGGGGGGGACCCAGTACTTC	CATSRASGGGGTQYF
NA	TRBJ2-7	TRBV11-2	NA	TGTGCCAGCAGTCGCAACAGGGCCGGCTACGAGCAGTACTTC	CASSRNRAGYEQYF
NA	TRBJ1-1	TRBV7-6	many	TGTGCCAGCAGCTTAGCGGCGGGGGCGGGCACTGAAGCTTTCTTT	CASSLAAGAGTEAFF
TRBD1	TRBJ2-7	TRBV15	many	TGTGCCACCACCTCAGGACAGGGAGGCGAGCAGTACTTC	CATTSGQGGEQYF
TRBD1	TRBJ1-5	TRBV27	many	TGTGCCAGCAGTGTCCTGGGGACAGGGCGTAGCAATCAGCCCCAGCATTTT	CASSVLGTGRSNQPQHF
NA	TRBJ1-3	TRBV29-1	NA	TGCAGTGGTGCCAGGGCTGGAAACACCATATATTTT	CSGARAGNTIYF
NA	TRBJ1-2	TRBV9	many	TGTGCCAGCAGCCCAACCGACAGGACGACTGGCTACACCTTC	CASSPTDRTTGYTF
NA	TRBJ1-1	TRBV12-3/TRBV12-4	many	TGTGCCAGCAAAGTCAGGGGACCCCTGAACACTGAAGCTTTCTTT	CASKVRGPLNTEAFF
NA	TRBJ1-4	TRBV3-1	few	TGTGCCAGCAGCCAAGTTAGAGGGGAGGACAGCCATAGAGGCGAACTGTTTTTT	CASSQVRGEDSHRGELFF
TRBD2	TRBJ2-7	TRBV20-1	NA	TGCAGTGCTAGAGACCTACTAGCGAGGAATGAGCAGTACTTC	CSARDLLARNEQYF
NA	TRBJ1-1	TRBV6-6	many	TGTGCCAGCAGACCCGCAGGGGAACGACACACTGAAGCTTTCTTT	CASRPAGERHTEAFF
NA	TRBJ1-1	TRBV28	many	TGTGCCAGCATCCAGAACACTGAAGCTTTCTTT	CASIQNTEAFF
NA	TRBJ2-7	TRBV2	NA	TGTGCCAGCAGTTTCTATGGAGATTCTCTGGTCGAGCAGTACTTC	CASSFYGDSLVEQYF
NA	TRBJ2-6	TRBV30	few	TGTGCCTGGAGTCAATATCAGGCTGGGGCCAACGTCCTGACTTTC	CAWSQYQAGANVLTF
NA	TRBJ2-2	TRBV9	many	TGTGCCAGCAGCGTAGGTAGCGGAAGGAACACCGGGGAGCTGTTTTTT	CASSVGSGRNTGELFF
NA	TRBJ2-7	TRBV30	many	TGTGCCTGGAATGCGCGGGGAGGCTACGAGCAGTACTTC	CAWNARGGYEQYF
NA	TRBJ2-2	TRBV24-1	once	TGTGCCACCAGTGATACAGGGTTCGCCGGGGAGCTGTTTTTT	CATSDTGFAGELFF
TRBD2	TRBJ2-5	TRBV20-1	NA	TGCAGCTTAGAAGCGGGAGTGATGGGAGAGACCCAGTACTTC	CSLEAGVMGETQYF
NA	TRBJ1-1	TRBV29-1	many	TGCAGCGTTTATTTGGTGCCATCCGACAGAAACACTGAAGCTTTCTTT	CSVYLVPSDRNTEAFF
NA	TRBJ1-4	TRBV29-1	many	TGCAGCGTTGAAGTAGAGGGGGGTGAAAAACTGTTTTTT	CSVEVEGGEKLFF
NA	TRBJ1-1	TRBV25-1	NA	TGTGCCAGCAGTCAACAGGGCAACATGAACACTGAAGCTTTCTTT	CASSQQGNMNTEAFF
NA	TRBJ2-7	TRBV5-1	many	TGCGCCAGCAGCTTTCGAGGGGGGGGTTACGAGCAGTACTTC	CASSFRGGGYEQYF
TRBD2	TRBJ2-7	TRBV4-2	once	TGTGCCAGCAGCCAAGTTTTAAGCGGGACCTCCTACGAGCAGTACTTC	CASSQVLSGTSYEQYF
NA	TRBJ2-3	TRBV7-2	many	TGTGCCAGCAGCTTAGAACTAACCCCTAGGGATACGCAGTATTTT	CASSLELTPRDTQYF
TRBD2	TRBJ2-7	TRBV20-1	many	TGCAGTGCTAGAGATCAAAGGGCTAGCGGAGGCTACGAGCAGTACTTC	CSARDQRASGGYEQYF
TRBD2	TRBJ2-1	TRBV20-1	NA	TGCAGTGCTAGAGCTCCTAGCGGGAGGGAAAATGAGCAGTTCTTC	CSARAPSGRENEQFF
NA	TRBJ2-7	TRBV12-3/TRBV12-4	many	TGTGCCAGCAGCTTAGGATCTACCCTCTCCTACGAGCAGTACTTC	CASSLGSTLSYEQYF
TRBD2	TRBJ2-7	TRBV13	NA	TGTGCCAGCAGCTTGGAACTAGCGGGGAACGATGAGCAGTACTTC	CASSLELAGNDEQYF
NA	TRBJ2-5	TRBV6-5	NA	TGTGCCAGCAGCCATGGACAGACCCAGTACTTC	CASSHGQTQYF
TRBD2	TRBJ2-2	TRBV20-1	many	TGCAGTGCTAGGAGCGCTAGCGGCACCGGGGAGCTGTTTTTT	CSARSASGTGELFF
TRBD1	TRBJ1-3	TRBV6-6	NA	TGTGCCAGCAGTTATACGACAGGGACCAACTATGGCTACACCATATATTTT	CASSYTTGTNYGYTIYF
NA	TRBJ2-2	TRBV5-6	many	TGTGCCAGCAGCTTGAAGCTAGCCGGGGAGCTGTTTTTT	CASSLKLAGELFF
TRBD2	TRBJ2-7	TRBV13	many	TGTGCCAGCAGCTTAGGCCTACTAGCGGGAGTCGAGCAGTACTTC	CASSLGLLAGVEQYF
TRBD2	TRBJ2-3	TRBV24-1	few	TGTGCCATCGGTGGGAGGCGGGAGAGAGACGATACGCAGTATTTT	CAIGGRRERDDTQYF
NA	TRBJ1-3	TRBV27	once	TGTGCCAGCAGTTTATCATCAGGGGTTCACTCTGGAAACACCATATATTTT	CASSLSSGVHSGNTIYF
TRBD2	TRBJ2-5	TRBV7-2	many	TGTGCCAGCAGCTCGAAAAAAACTAGCGGGAAACAAGAGACCCAGTACTTC	CASSSKKTSGKQETQYF
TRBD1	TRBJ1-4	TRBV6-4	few	TGTGCCAGCAGGACAGGGGGCGCAACTAATGAAAAACTGTTTTTT	CASRTGGATNEKLFF